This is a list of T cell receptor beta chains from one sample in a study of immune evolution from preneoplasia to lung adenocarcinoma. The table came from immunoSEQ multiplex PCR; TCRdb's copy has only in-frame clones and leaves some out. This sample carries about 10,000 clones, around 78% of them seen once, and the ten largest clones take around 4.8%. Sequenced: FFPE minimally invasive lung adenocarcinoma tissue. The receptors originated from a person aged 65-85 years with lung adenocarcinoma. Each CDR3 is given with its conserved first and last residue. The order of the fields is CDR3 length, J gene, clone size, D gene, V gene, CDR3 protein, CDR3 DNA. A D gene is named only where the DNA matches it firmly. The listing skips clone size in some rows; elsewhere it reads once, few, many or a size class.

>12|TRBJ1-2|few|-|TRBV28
CASSLGGYGYTF
TGTGCCAGCAGCCTGGGCGGCTATGGCTACACCTTC
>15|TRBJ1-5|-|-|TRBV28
CASSLGGQGDQPQHF
TGTGCCAGCAGTTTAGGGGGGCAGGGTGATCAGCCCCAGCATTTT
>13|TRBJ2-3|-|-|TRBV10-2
CASSALLDLAQYF
TGCGCCAGCAGTGCCCTTCTAGACTTGGCGCAGTATTTT
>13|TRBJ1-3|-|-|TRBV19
CASIRGTGNTIYF
TGTGCCAGTATAAGGGGCACTGGAAACACCATATATTTT
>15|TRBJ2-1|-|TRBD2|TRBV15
CATSRDGLAENEQFF
TGTGCCACCAGCAGAGACGGACTAGCTGAGAATGAGCAGTTCTTC
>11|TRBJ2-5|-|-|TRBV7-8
CASSRSETQYF
TGTGCCAGCAGCCGTTCAGAGACCCAGTACTTC
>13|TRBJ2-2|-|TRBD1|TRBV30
CAWRRQGPGELFF
TGTGCCTGGAGGAGACAGGGTCCCGGGGAGCTGTTTTTT
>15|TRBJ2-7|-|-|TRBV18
CASSPDLDASYEQYF
TGTGCCAGCTCACCTGACCTGGACGCATCCTACGAGCAGTACTTC
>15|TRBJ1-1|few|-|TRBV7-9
CASSLVGVMRAEAFF
TGTGCCAGCAGCTTAGTTGGGGTAATGAGGGCTGAAGCTTTCTTT
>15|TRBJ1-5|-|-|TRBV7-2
CASSLNPGLNQPQHF
TGTGCCAGCAGCTTGAACCCGGGCCTCAATCAGCCCCAGCATTTT
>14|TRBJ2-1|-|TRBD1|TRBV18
CASSSGQNYNEQFF
TGTGCCAGCTCCTCGGGACAGAACTACAATGAGCAGTTCTTC
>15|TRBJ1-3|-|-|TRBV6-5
CASRQNRDSGNTIYF
TGTGCCAGCAGACAAAACAGGGACTCCGGAAACACCATATATTTT
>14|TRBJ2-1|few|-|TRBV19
CASRGRAGRNEQFF
TGTGCCAGTCGCGGGCGGGCAGGCCGCAATGAGCAGTTCTTC
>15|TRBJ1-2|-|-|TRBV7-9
CASSPGLGTTYGYTF
TGTGCCAGCAGCCCCGGTCTGGGGACAACCTATGGCTACACCTTC
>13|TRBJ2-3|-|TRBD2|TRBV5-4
CASSWAGGDTQYF
TGTGCCAGCAGCTGGGCGGGGGGAGATACGCAGTATTTT
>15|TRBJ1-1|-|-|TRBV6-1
CASTADRPSNTEAFF
TGTGCCAGCACCGCGGACCGGCCTTCGAACACTGAAGCTTTCTTT
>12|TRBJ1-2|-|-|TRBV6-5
CASSHPLYGYTF
TGTGCCAGCAGCCACCCGCTGTATGGCTACACCTTC
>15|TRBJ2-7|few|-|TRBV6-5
CASSYSVAASYEQYF
TGTGCCAGCAGTTACTCGGTAGCTGCATCCTACGAGCAGTACTTC
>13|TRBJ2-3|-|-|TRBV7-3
CASSRAVADTQYF
TGTGCCAGCAGCCGGGCAGTTGCAGATACGCAGTATTTT
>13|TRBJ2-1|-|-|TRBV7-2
CASSLAGPGGQFF
TGTGCCAGCAGCTTAGCTGGCCCCGGGGGGCAGTTCTTC
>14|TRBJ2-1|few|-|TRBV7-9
CASSLAFPYNEQFF
TGTGCCAGCAGCTTAGCATTCCCTTACAATGAGCAGTTCTTC
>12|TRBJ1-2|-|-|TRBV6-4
CASSDGSYGYTF
TGTGCCAGCAGTGACGGGTCTTATGGCTACACCTTC
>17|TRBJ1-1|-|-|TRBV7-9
CASSLGSLFGMNTEAFF
TGTGCCAGCAGCTTAGGCAGCCTTTTCGGGATGAACACTGAAGCTTTCTTT